The source of this TCR beta chain is a study of T cell repertoires in cytomegalovirus infection. Findings and limits, study-wide: The ex vivo response showed dominance by HLA-C-restricted CMV-specific TCR beta clonotypes. Pooled public TCR beta family frequency picked out CMV carriers with the relevant HLA.

This clonotype was detected a few times. As yet, its antigen is unknown. TCRdb processed the reads anew with MiXCR; each CDR3 protein has one entry. This table holds around 360,000 distinct CDR3 sequences, roughly a third found once. V lost 6 bases and J 7 bases, leaving 13 bases between the germline ends. CDR1 and CDR2 (germline): MNHEY, SVGEGT. The CDR3 is 13 residues long. The chain recombines TRBV6-2 or TRBV6-3 with TRBJ2-1; tentatively, D is TRBD2 (5 bases). The sample was cultured PBMCs, taken from culture after CMV antigen stimulation. The origin of this receptor is a human donor in good health (CMV status not recorded). Some clones in this sample may be carry-over from other donors' samples. CDR3 sequence (DNA): TGTGCCAGCAGACTAACTAGTACGAATGAGCAGTTCTTC. Translated: CASRLTSTNEQFF.